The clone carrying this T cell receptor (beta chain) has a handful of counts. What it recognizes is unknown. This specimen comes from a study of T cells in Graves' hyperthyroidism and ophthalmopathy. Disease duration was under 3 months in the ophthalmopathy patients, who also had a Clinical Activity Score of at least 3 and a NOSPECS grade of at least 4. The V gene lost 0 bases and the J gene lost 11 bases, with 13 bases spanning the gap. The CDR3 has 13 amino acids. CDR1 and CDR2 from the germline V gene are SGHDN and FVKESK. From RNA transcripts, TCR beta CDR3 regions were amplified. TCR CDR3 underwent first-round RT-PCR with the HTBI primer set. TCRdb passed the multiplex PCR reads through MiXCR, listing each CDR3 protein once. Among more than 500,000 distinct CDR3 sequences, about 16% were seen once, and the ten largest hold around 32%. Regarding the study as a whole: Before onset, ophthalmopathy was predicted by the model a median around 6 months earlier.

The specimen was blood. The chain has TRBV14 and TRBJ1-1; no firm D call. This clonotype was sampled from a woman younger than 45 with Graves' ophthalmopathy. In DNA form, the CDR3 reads TGTGCCAGCAGCCAAGATGGAGGACTGGGTGCTTTCTTT. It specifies CASSQDGGLGAFF.